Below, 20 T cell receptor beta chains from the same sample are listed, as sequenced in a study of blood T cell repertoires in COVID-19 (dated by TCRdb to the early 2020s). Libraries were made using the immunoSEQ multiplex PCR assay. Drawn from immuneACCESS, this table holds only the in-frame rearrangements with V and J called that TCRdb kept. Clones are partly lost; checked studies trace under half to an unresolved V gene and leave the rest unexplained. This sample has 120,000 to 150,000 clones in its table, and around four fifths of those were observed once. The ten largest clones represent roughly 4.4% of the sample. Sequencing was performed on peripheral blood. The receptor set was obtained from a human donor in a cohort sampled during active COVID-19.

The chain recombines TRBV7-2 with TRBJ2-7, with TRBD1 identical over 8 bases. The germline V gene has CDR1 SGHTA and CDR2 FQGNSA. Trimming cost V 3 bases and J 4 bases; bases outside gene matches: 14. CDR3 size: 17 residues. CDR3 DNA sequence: TGTGCCAGCAGCTTGTGGGGTGGACAGGGACCACCTTACGAGCAGTACTTC. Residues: CASSLWGGQGPPYEQYF.

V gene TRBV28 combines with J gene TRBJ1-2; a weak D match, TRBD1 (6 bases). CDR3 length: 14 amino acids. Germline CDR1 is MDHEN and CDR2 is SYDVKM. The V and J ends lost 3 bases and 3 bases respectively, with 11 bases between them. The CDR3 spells CASSLGGADYGYTF. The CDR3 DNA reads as TGTGCCAGCAGTTTGGGGGGGGCGGACTATGGCTACACCTTC.

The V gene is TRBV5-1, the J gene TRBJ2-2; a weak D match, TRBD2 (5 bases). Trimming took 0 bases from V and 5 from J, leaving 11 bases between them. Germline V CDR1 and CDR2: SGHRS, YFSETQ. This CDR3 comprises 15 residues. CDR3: CASSLVGDSTGELFF. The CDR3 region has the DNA TGCGCCAGCAGCTTGGTGGGAGATAGTACCGGGGAGCTGTTTTTT.

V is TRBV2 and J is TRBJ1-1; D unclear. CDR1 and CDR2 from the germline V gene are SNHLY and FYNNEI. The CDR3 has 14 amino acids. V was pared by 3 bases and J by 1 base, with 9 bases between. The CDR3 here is CASSDRVGNTEAFF. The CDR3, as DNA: TGTGCCAGCAGTGACCGGGTGGGGAACACTGAAGCTTTCTTT. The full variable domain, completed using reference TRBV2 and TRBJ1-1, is EPEVTQTPSHQVTQMGQEVILRCVPISNHLYFYWYRQILGQKVEFLVSFYNNEISEKSEIFDDQFSVERPDGSNFTLKIRSTKLEDSAMYFCASSDRVGNTEAFFGQGTRLTVV.

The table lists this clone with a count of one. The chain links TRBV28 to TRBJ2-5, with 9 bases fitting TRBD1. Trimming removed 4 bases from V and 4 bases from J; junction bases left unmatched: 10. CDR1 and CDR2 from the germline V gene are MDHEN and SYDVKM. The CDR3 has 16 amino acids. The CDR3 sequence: CASSSPRQGGRETQYF. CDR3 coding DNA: TGTGCCAGCAGTTCCCCGCGACAGGGGGGTAGAGAGACCCAGTACTTC.

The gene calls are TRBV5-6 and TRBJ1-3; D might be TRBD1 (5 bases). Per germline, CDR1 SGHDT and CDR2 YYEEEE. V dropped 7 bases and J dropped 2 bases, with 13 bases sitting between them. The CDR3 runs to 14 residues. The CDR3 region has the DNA TGTGCCAGCCTCAAGTGGGGGGCTGGAAACACCATATATTTT. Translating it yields CASLKWGAGNTIYF.

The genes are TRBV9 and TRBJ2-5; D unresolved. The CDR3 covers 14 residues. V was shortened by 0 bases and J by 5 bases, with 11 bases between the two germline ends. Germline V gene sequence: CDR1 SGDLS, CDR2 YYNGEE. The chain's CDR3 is CASSVASIDETQYF. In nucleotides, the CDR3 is TGTGCCAGCAGCGTAGCTTCGATAGATGAGACCCAGTACTTC.

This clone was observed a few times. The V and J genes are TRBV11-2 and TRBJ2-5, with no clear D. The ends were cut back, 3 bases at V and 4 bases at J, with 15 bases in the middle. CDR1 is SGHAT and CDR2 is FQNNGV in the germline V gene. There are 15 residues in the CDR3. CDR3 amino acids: CASSLRLGVGETQYF. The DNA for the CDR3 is TGTGCCAGCAGCTTGAGACTTGGTGTGGGAGAGACCCAGTACTTC.

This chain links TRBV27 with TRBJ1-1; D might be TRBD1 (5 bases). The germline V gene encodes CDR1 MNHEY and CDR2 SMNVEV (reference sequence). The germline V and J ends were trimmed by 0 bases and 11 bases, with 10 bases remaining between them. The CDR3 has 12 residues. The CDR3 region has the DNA TGTGCCAGCAGTTTATCTCGGGGGAGGGCTTTCTTT. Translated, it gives CASSLSRGRAFF.

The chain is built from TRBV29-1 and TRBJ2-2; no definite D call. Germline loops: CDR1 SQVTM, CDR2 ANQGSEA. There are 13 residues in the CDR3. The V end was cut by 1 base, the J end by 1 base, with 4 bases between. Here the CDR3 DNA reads TGCAGCGTTGAAGGACAGAACACCGGGGAGCTGTTTTTT. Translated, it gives CSVEGQNTGELFF.

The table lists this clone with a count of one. CDR3 nucleotides: TGTGCCAGCAGTGTAATGGGCGGGAGGACTCCCAATGAGCAGTTCTTC. Protein product: CASSVMGGRTPNEQFF. The chain links TRBV2 to TRBJ2-1; 8 bases align to TRBD2. The CDR3 contains 16 residues. J was trimmed by 6 bases and V by 4 bases; bases with no gene match: 11. Germline V gives CDR1 SNHLY, CDR2 FYNNEI.

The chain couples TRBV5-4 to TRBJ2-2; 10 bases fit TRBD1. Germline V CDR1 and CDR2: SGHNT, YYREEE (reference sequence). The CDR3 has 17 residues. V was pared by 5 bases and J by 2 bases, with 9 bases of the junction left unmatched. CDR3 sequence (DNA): TGTGCCAGCAGACGAAACGGACAGGGGGATAACACCGGGGAGCTGTTTTTT. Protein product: CASRRNGQGDNTGELFF.

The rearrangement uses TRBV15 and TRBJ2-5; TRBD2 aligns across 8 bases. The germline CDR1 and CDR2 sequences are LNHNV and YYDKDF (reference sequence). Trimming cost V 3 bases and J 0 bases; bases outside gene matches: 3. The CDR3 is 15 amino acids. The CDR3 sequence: CATSRRLANQETQYF. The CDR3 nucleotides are TGTGCCACCAGCAGGAGACTAGCGAACCAAGAGACCCAGTACTTC. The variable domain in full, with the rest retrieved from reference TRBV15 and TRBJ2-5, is DAMVIQNPRYQVTQFGKPVTLSCSQTLNHNVMYWYQQKSSQAPKLLFHYYDKDFNNEADTPDNFQSRRPNTSFCFLDIRSPGLGDTAMYLCATSRRLANQETQYFGPGTRLLVL.

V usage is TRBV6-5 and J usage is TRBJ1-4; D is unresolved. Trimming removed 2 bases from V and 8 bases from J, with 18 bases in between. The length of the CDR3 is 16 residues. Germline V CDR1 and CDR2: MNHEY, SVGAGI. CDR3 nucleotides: TGTGCCAGCAGTTACACAGTCAACCCCAGTGGGGAAAAACTGTTTTTT. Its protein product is CASSYTVNPSGEKLFF.

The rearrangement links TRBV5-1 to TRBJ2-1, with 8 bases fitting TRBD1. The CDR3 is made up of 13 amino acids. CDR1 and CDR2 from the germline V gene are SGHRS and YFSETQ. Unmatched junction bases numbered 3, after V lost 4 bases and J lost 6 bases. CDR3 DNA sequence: TGCGCCAGCAGCCTACAGGGGGTCAATGAGCAGTTCTTC. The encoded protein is CASSLQGVNEQFF.

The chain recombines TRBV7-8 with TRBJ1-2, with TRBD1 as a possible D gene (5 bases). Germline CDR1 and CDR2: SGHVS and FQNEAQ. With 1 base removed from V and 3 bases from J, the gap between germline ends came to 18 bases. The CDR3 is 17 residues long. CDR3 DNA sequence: TGTGCCAGCAGCTTAGAACAGGACGCGATCAATTACTATGGCTACACCTTC. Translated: CASSLEQDAINYYGYTF.

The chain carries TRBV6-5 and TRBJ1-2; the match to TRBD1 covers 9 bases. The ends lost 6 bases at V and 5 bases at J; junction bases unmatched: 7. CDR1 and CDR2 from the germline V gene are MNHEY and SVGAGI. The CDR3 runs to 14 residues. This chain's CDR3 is CASSDRGWGYGYTF. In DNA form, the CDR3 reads TGTGCCAGCAGCGACAGGGGGTGGGGGTATGGCTACACCTTC.

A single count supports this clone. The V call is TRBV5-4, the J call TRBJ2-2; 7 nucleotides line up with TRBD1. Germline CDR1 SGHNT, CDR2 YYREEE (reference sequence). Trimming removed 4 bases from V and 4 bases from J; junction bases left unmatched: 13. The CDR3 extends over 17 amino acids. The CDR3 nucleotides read TGTGCCAGCAGCCAAGGGGGCTTACAGGTTACCACCGGGGAGCTGTTTTTT. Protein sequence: CASSQGGLQVTTGELFF.

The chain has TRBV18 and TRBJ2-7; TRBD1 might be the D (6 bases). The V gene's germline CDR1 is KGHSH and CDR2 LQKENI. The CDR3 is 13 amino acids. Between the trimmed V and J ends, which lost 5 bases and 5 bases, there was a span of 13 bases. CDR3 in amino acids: CASSIDWTDEQYV. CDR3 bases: TGTGCCAGCTCAATAGACTGGACAGACGAGCAGTACGTC.

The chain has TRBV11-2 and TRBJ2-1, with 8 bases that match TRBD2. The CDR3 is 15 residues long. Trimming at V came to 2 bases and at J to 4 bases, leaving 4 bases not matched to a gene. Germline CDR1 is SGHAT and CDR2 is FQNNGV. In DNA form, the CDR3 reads TGTGCCAGCAGCTTAAGCGCGGGAGGATACAATGAGCAGTTCTTC. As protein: CASSLSAGGYNEQFF. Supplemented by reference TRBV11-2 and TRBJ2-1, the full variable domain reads EAGVAQSPRYKIIEKRQSVAFWCNPISGHATLYWYQQILGQGPKLLIQFQNNGVVDDSQLPKDRFSAERLKGVDSTLKIQPAKLEDSAVYLCASSLSAGGYNEQFFGPGTRLTVL.